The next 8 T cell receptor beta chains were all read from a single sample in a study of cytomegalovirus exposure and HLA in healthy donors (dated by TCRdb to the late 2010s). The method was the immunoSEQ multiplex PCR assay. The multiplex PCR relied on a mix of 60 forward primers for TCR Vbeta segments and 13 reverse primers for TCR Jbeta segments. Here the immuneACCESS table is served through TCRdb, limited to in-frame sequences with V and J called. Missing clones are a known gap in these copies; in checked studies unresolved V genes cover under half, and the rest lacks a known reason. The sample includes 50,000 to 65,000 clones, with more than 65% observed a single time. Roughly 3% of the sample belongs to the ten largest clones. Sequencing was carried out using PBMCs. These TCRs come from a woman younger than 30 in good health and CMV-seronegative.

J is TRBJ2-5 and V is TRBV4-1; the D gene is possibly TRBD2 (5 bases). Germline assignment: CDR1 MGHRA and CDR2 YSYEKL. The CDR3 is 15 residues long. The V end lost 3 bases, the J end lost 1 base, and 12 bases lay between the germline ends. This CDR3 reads CASSHQGSTQETQYF. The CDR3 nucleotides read TGCGCCAGCAGCCACCAAGGGAGTACCCAAGAGACCCAGTACTTC.

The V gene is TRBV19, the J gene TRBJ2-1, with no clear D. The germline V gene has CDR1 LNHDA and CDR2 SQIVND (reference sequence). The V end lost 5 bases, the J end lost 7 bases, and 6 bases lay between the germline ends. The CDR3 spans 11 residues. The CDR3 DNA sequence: TGTGCCAGTAGTGTACGGAATGAGCAGTTCTTC. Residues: CASSVRNEQFF.

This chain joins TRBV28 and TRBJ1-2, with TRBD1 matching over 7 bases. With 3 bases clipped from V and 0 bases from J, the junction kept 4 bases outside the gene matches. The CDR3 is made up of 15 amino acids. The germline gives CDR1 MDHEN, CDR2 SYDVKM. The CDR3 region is CASSFLGQTNYGYTF. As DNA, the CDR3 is TGTGCCAGCAGTTTCTTGGGACAGACTAACTATGGCTACACCTTC.

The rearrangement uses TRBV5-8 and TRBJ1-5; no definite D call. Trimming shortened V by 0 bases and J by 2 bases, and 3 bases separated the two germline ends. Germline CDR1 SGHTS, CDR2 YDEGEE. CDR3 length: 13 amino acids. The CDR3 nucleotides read TGTGCCAGCAGCTTGGCGGGCAATCAGCCCCAGCATTTT. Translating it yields CASSLAGNQPQHF.

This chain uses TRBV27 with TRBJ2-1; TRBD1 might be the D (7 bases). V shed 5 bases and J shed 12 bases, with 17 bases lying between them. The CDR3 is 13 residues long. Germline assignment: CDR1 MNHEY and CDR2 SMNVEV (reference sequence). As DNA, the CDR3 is TGTGCCAGCAGTCTACTCCCTCAGGGGGGGCAGTTCTTC. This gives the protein CASSLLPQGGQFF.

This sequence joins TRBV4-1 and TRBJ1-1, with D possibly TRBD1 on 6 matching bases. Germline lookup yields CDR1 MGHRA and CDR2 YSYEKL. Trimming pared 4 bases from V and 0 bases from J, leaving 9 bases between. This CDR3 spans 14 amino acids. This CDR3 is CASSRTDMNTEAFF. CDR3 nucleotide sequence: TGCGCCAGCAGCCGGACAGACATGAACACTGAAGCTTTCTTT.

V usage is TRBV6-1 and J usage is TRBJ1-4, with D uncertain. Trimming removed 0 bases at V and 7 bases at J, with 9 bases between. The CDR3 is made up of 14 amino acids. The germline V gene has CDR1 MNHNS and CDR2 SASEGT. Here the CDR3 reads CASSEAEESEKLFF. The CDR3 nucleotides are TGTGCCAGCAGTGAAGCTGAGGAGAGTGAAAAACTGTTTTTT.

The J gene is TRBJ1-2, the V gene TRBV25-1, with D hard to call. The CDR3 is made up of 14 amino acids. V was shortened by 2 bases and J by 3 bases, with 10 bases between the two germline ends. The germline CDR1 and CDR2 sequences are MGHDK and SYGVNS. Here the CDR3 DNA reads TGTGCCAGCAGTGAAGGTACGGTGGACTATGGCTACACCTTC. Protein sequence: CASSEGTVDYGYTF.